These 9 T cell receptor beta chains were all obtained from the same sample, sequenced in a study of vaccination effects on CD4 cells after COVID-19. Some clones are missing from TCRdb's copy, which holds only in-frame ones; the method was immunoSEQ multiplex PCR. This table holds 30,000 or so clones, approximately 71% found once. Their antigens are not known. Viral peptide pools were used in the ViraFEST assay to expand antigen-specific CD4+ T cells, and sequencing came afterward. Having been cultured for around ten days, the cells underwent CD4+ T cell isolation. Everyone in the study got two shots of either the BNT162b2 or mRNA-1273 vaccine. The sample was CD4+ T cells from PBMCs cultured with HCoV-NL63 spike peptides, taken after COVID-19 vaccination. The receptors originated from a human donor who received a COVID-19 vaccine.

CDR3 amino acids: CASSQVWGKVSPLHF. Written as DNA, the CDR3 is TGTGCCAGCAGCCAAGTTTGGGGGAAAGTTTCACCCCTCCACTTT. This chain connects TRBV3-1 (or the pseudogene TRBV3-2) to TRBJ1-6, with D tentatively TRBD1 (5 bases). Germline CDR1 is LGHDT and CDR2 is YNNKEL (reference sequence). This CDR3 is 15 amino acids long. Trimming shortened V by 1 base and J by 9 bases, and 13 bases separated the two germline ends.

This clone was seen just once. This chain connects TRBV4-1 to TRBJ2-1; D gene uncertain. The germline CDR1 and CDR2 sequences are MGHRA and YSYEKL. This CDR3 contains 15 residues. The V end was cut by 3 bases, the J end by 0 bases, with 9 bases between. CDR3 DNA sequence: TGCGCCAGCAGCCAGGGCCCCAGCTCCTACAATGAGCAGTTCTTC. Encoded protein: CASSQGPSSYNEQFF.

This chain uses TRBV6-5 with TRBJ1-3, with no clear D. Between the trimmed V and J ends, which lost 11 bases and 0 bases, there was a span of 11 bases. CDR3 length: 13 residues. Germline lookup yields CDR1 MNHEY and CDR2 SVGAGI. As DNA, the CDR3 is TGTGCCGCCTGTGAATCCTCTGGAAACACCATATATTTT. It encodes CAACESSGNTIYF.

This clone was recorded a few times. V is TRBV5-1 and J is TRBJ2-1; D remains ambiguous. The germline V gene encodes CDR1 SGHRS and CDR2 YFSETQ. The CDR3 sequence is 13 residues long. V was clipped by 0 bases and J by 7 bases, with 8 bases between them. CDR3 loop: CASSLEGWNEQFF. The CDR3 DNA sequence: TGCGCCAGCAGCTTGGAGGGATGGAATGAGCAGTTCTTC.

The chain is built from TRBV25-1 and TRBJ2-7, with 11 bases lining up with TRBD1. The CDR3 has 14 residues. V gave up 7 bases and J gave up 2 bases; unmatched junction bases: 4. Germline CDR1 reads MGHDK; CDR2 reads SYGVNS. CDR3 nucleotides: TGTGCCAGCACTCCGGGACAGGGGGCCTACGAGCAGTACTTC. Translating it yields CASTPGQGAYEQYF.

V is TRBV7-9 and J is TRBJ2-7; 8 nucleotides agree with TRBD1. Trimming cost V 2 bases and J 6 bases; bases outside gene matches: 9. From germline, CDR1 is SEHNR and CDR2 FQNEAQ (reference sequence). The CDR3 runs to 15 residues. DNA of the CDR3: TGTGCCAGCAGCTTAACAGGGGGTCCCTCGGGCGAGCAGTACTTC. The encoded protein is CASSLTGGPSGEQYF.

This chain joins TRBV5-4 and TRBJ2-1, with a tentative D call TRBD1 (6 bases). Trimming left V 4 bases short and J 0 bases short, with 11 bases between. In germline, CDR1 is SGHNT, CDR2 YYREEE (reference sequence). This CDR3 spans 15 amino acids. The CDR3 protein is CASSQDRASYNEQFF. The CDR3 DNA reads as TGTGCCAGCAGCCAGGACAGAGCCTCCTACAATGAGCAGTTCTTC.

This clone was detected only a few times. The V and J genes are TRBV4-1 and TRBJ1-1, with TRBD1 identical over 7 bases. The CDR3 consists of 16 residues. The junction had 10 bases not matched to a gene; V was cut back by 5 bases and J by 1 base. The V gene's germline CDR1 is MGHRA and CDR2 YSYEKL. CDR3 sequence reads: CASSLSPRTGNTEAFF. In DNA form, the CDR3 reads TGCGCCAGCAGCTTAAGCCCCCGGACAGGGAACACTGAAGCTTTCTTT.

The V and J genes are TRBV7-9 and TRBJ2-1; D uncertain. V lost 1 base to trimming and J lost 2 bases, with 9 bases between them. The CDR3 runs 15 residues. Germline V CDR1 and CDR2: SEHNR, FQNEAQ (reference sequence). The DNA for the CDR3 is TGTGCCAGCAGCTTAGTTAACGGGCCCTACAATGAGCAGTTCTTC. Protein sequence: CASSLVNGPYNEQFF.